The 19 T cell receptor beta chains below were found in one sample sequenced in a study of blood T cell repertoires in COVID-19. Assay used: immunoSEQ multiplex PCR; TCRdb lists only in-frame clones, some missing. Among about 260,000 clones listed, about 87% were seen once. Sequenced input: peripheral blood. Source of these receptors: a woman between 40 and 50 years old who had recovered from COVID-19.

V is TRBV5-1 and J is TRBJ1-4; no firm D call. From germline, CDR1 is SGHRS and CDR2 YFSETQ. This CDR3 has 17 amino acids. The germline V and J ends were trimmed by 0 bases and 0 bases, with 12 bases remaining between them. CDR3 loop: CASSLGTGIATNEKLFF. The CDR3 coding sequence is TGCGCCAGCAGCTTGGGGACGGGAATCGCAACTAATGAAAAACTGTTTTTT.

Comment on this clone: Other DNA sequences in the same sample also yield this CDR3. CDR3 protein: CASSKGGQPQHF. CDR3 nucleotides: TGTGCCAGCTCAAAGGGAGGGCAGCCCCAGCATTTT. The chain employs TRBV18 and TRBJ1-5; D gene uncertain. Germline V CDR1 and CDR2: KGHSH, LQKENI. V was cut by 5 bases and J by 7 bases, with 9 bases left in between. The CDR3 sequence is 12 residues long. The complete variable domain, with remaining parts taken from reference TRBV18 and TRBJ1-5, reads NAGVMQNPRHLVRRRGQEARLRCSPMKGHSHVYWYRQLPEEGLKFMVYLQKENIIDESGMPKERFSAEFPKEGPSILRIQQVVRGDSAAYFCASSKGGQPQHFGDGTRLSIL.

V and J are TRBV18 and TRBJ2-2, with TRBD1 as a possible D gene (6 bases). Trimming stripped 5 bases from V and 2 bases from J, with 15 bases between. The germline V gene encodes CDR1 KGHSH and CDR2 LQKENI. The CDR3 has 16 residues. CDR3 coding DNA: TGTGCCAGCTCATCGGACGACAGGTTTAACACCGGGGAGCTGTTTTTT. It yields the protein CASSSDDRFNTGELFF.

V gene TRBV27 combines with J gene TRBJ2-5; possibly TRBD2 for D (5 bases). This CDR3 comprises 13 residues. Trimming shortened V by 5 bases and J by 7 bases, and 14 bases separated the two germline ends. Germline loops: CDR1 MNHEY, CDR2 SMNVEV (reference sequence). The CDR3: CASSPLLGGTQYF. In DNA, the CDR3 is TGTGCCAGCAGTCCGCTCCTCGGAGGGACCCAGTACTTC.

This clone was seen a few times. The rearrangement uses TRBV5-4 and TRBJ1-6; D is ambiguous. V lost 0 bases and J lost 0, with 16 bases in between. Germline CDR1 and CDR2: SGHNT and YYREEE (reference sequence). The CDR3 covers 19 residues. DNA for the CDR3: TGTGCCAGCAGCTTGGCCGTCGGTCCACGGGGCTCCTATAATTCACCCCTCCACTTT. It yields the protein CASSLAVGPRGSYNSPLHF.

This clone was detected only once. This chain uses TRBV3-1 (or the pseudogene TRBV3-2) with TRBJ2-3; D may be TRBD2 (6 bases). V lost 1 base, J lost 9 bases, and 17 bases lay in between. Germline CDR1 and CDR2: LGHDT and YNNKEL (reference sequence). The CDR3 sequence is 15 residues long. CDR3 sequence (DNA): TGTGCCAGCAGCCAAGTGGGGACTGGAGCCGTGACGCAGTATTTT. Translated: CASSQVGTGAVTQYF.

J is TRBJ1-1 and V is TRBV20-1; a weak D match, TRBD1 (6 bases). The ends were cut back, 8 bases at V and 6 bases at J, with 13 bases in the middle. CDR3 length equals 11 residues. The germline V gene has CDR1 DFQATT and CDR2 SNEGSKA (reference sequence). The CDR3 sequence is CSTAGVAEAFF. In nucleotides, the CDR3 is TGCAGTACCGCAGGGGTCGCTGAAGCTTTCTTT.

A remark on this clone: A far larger clone lies a single base away; this is likely a read error. CDR3 nucleotide sequence: TGTGCCAGCAGCCCAACAGGGGCCTATGGCTACACCTTC. Translation gives CASSPTGAYGYTF. The V gene is TRBV14, the J gene TRBJ1-2; the match to TRBD1 covers 7 bases. Looked up from germline, CDR1 is SGHDN and CDR2 is FVKESK. V lost 4 bases, J lost 4 bases, and 3 bases stayed unmatched. The length of the CDR3 is 13 residues.

The chain combines TRBV18 with TRBJ2-3; D gene unclear. The CDR3 is made up of 14 amino acids. V was clipped by 3 bases and J by 1 base, with 8 bases between them. Germline values: CDR1 KGHSH, CDR2 LQKENI. As DNA, the CDR3 is TGTGCCAGCTCACCCCGGAGCCGCACAGATACGCAGTATTTT. Residues: CASSPRSRTDTQYF.

The chain carries TRBV7-8 and TRBJ1-2, with TRBD1 identical over 7 bases. CDR1 and CDR2 (germline): SGHVS, FQNEAQ. V was pared by 4 bases and J by 4 bases, with 3 bases of the junction left unmatched. The CDR3 is made up of 13 amino acids. CDR3 DNA: TGTGCCAGCAGCTCAGACAGGGTCTATGGCTACACCTTC. Its translation is CASSSDRVYGYTF.

This clone was observed a single time. The gene calls are TRBV27 and TRBJ2-7; 7 bases match TRBD1. V lost 3 bases and J lost 6; bases outside the gene matches: 8. Germline CDR1 is MNHEY and CDR2 is SMNVEV (reference sequence). The CDR3 spans 14 residues. This CDR3 reads CASSFNRGIGEQYF. The CDR3 DNA reads TGTGCCAGCAGTTTTAACAGGGGAATAGGCGAGCAGTACTTC.

This clone was counted only a few times. The chain combines TRBV3-1 (or the pseudogene TRBV3-2) with TRBJ1-2; 9 nucleotides match TRBD1. The CDR3 sequence is 13 residues long. Germline loops: CDR1 LGHDT, CDR2 YNNKEL (reference sequence). After removal of 6 bases from V and 8 bases from J, the junction contained 7 bases not matched to a gene. CDR3 sequence (DNA): TGTGCCAGCAGTCGGACAGGGGTGGGAGGCTACACCTTC. This gives the protein CASSRTGVGGYTF.

V gene TRBV19 combines with J gene TRBJ1-1; D not certain. Germline loops: CDR1 LNHDA, CDR2 SQIVND (reference sequence). V lost 5 bases and J 1 base, leaving 11 bases between the germline ends. The CDR3 length is 14 residues. The CDR3 is CASSPQTANTEAFF. DNA for the CDR3: TGTGCCAGTAGTCCCCAAACAGCGAACACTGAAGCTTTCTTT.

The chain uses TRBV30 and TRBJ2-7; D is perhaps TRBD2 (5 bases). The CDR3 runs to 13 residues. V gave up 7 bases and J gave up 0 bases, with 13 bases separating them. Germline V CDR1 and CDR2: GTSNPN, SVGIG (reference sequence). CDR3 residues: CASGVLSSYEQYF. DNA of the CDR3: TGTGCCTCCGGGGTCCTCAGCTCCTACGAGCAGTACTTC.

This clone has just a few counts. The chain links TRBV5-1 to TRBJ1-3; TRBD1 is a possible D gene (6 bases). V was cut by 1 base and J by 3 bases, with 8 bases left in between. Germline assignment: CDR1 SGHRS and CDR2 YFSETQ. This CDR3 has 14 amino acids. In nucleotides, the CDR3 is TGCGCCAGCAGCTTGCCAGGGGTTGGAAACACCATATATTTT. Protein sequence: CASSLPGVGNTIYF.

The chain employs TRBV2 and TRBJ2-7, with 8 nucleotides matching TRBD1. With V trimmed by 1 base and J by 0 bases, 2 bases remained unmatched. CDR3 length equals 15 residues. The germline V gene has CDR1 SNHLY and CDR2 FYNNEI. This CDR3 reads CASSEGGQGSYEQYF. The CDR3 DNA sequence: TGTGCCAGCAGTGAAGGAGGACAGGGCTCCTACGAGCAGTACTTC. Supplemented by reference TRBV2 and TRBJ2-7, the full variable domain reads EPEVTQTPSHQVTQMGQEVILRCVPISNHLYFYWYRQILGQKVEFLVSFYNNEISEKSEIFDDQFSVERPDGSNFTLKIRSTKLEDSAMYFCASSEGGQGSYEQYFGPGTRLTVT.

CDR3 sequence (DNA): TGTGCCAGCAGCCAAGTGGATCGGACAGGGATAACCAAAAACATTCAGTACTTC. Translated: CASSQVDRTGITKNIQYF. The rearrangement uses TRBV3-1 (or the pseudogene TRBV3-2) and TRBJ2-4; 8 bases are shared with TRBD1. CDR3 length equals 18 residues. Germline V lookup: CDR1 LGHDT, CDR2 YNNKEL (reference sequence). The junction had 10 bases not matched to a gene; V was cut back by 1 base and J by 2 bases.

The chain employs TRBV3-1 (or the pseudogene TRBV3-2) and TRBJ1-2; a possible D gene is TRBD1 (5 bases). V was pared by 2 bases and J by 8 bases, with 18 bases between. This CDR3 has 15 residues. Germline V gives CDR1 LGHDT, CDR2 YNNKEL (reference sequence). This chain's CDR3 is CASSQSWGFYGGYTF. In DNA form, the CDR3 reads TGTGCCAGCAGCCAATCTTGGGGCTTCTATGGGGGCTACACCTTC.

V usage is TRBV7-8 and J usage is TRBJ1-1; 8 bases agree with TRBD1. The CDR3 extends over 16 amino acids. CDR1 SGHVS and CDR2 FQNEAQ come from the germline V gene. Trimming removed 4 bases from V and 0 bases from J; junction bases left unmatched: 7. Here the CDR3 reads CASSSGQGWMNTEAFF. The CDR3 DNA reads as TGTGCCAGCAGCTCCGGACAGGGCTGGATGAACACTGAAGCTTTCTTT.